This T cell receptor beta chain was retrieved from a study of cytomegalovirus exposure and HLA in healthy donors. In germline, CDR1 is SGDLS, CDR2 YYNGEE. The CDR3 is made up of 15 amino acids. PCR used 60 Vbeta primers and 13 Jbeta primers. Produced via immunoSEQ multiplex PCR; TCRdb's table is partial and in-frame only. Of around 150,000 clones in the sample, 80% to 90% were seen once. On this clone: A read error may produce the germline difference seen at one junction end.

The V gene is TRBV9, the J gene TRBJ2-4, with D possibly matching TRBD1 (6 bases). This receptor was identified in a man between 18 and 35 years old in good health and CMV-seropositive. Sequencing was performed on PBMCs. The CDR3, as DNA: TGTGCCAGCAGCGTAGGGGGGCTAGCCAAAAACAGTCAGTACTTC. It yields the protein CASSVGGLAKNSQYF.